The T cell receptor (beta chain) described here comes from a study of PD-1 blockade in classical Hodgkin lymphoma. CDR1 and CDR2 (germline): ENHRY, SYGVKD. J was trimmed by 1 base and V by 4 bases; bases with no gene match: 3. This CDR3 region has 14 residues. Time point meaning: cycle 4 day 1 (C4D1), after around six weeks of nivolumab. All patients experienced relapse after autologous stem cell transplantation, and brentuximab vedotin exposure was variable. Regarding this clone: The target antigen is unknown.

Measured with immunoSEQ multiplex PCR; TCRdb has only the in-frame clones, and not every one. The table records approximately 9,000 clones, around nine tenths of them present only once. Study findings and constraints: CD4+ but not CD8+ TCR diversity rose significantly by C4D1.

The rearrangement links TRBV10-3 to TRBJ2-5; 7 bases are shared with TRBD1. This TCR was sampled from a human donor with classical Hodgkin lymphoma. The sample in question was peripheral blood mononuclear cells (PBMCs), obtained before the fourth cycle of nivolumab. The CDR3 nucleotides are TGTGCCATCAGTGCGACAGGGTTCCAAGAGACCCAGTACTTC. Amino acids: CAISATGFQETQYF.